The clone carrying this T cell receptor beta chain was seen only a few times. The antigen remains undetermined. A multiplex PCR was run with 60 Vbeta primers and 13 Jbeta primers. Here immunoSEQ multiplex PCR was the method, and the copy in TCRdb shows in-frame clones only, minus some. This sample has more than 95,000 clones, with about 11% found just once. These data originate in a study of cytomegalovirus exposure and HLA in healthy donors. Whole-study results and caveats: Several of the most significant clusters appeared, in a later analysis, to be linked to common viral pathogens. Association of a missense DCLRE1C variant with TCR beta V- and J-gene trimming was reported in a later analysis.

CDR1 and CDR2 (germline): SGHRS, YFSETQ. Trimming removed 4 bases at V and 3 bases at J, with 10 bases between. The CDR3 length is 13 residues. The receptor's source is a woman aged 18-29 years in good health and CMV-seropositive. J is TRBJ1-2 and V is TRBV5-1; D remains ambiguous. The sequenced material came from PBMCs. The CDR3 coding sequence is TGCGCCAGCAGCCCGGAGGATCACTATGGCTACACCTTC. This translates into CASSPEDHYGYTF.